What follows describes a single T cell receptor beta chain. As originally analysed: Researchers report that nucleated cell counts were estimated from reference gene primer amplification. TCRdb's copy holds only in-frame clones and misses some; the assay was immunoSEQ multiplex PCR. V and J calls and clone size follow that table, whereas D and trimming were derived from the DNA. The sample carries 120,000 to 150,000 clones, around 87% recorded once. These data come from a study of blood T cell repertoires in COVID-19. In the study overall: The origin of the acute and convalescent COVID-19 samples was the United States, Italy and Spain. From T cells, B-cell-depleted T cells, or PBMCs came the material, which was cDNA or gDNA.

This CDR3 comprises 18 residues. Trimming pared 3 bases from V and 1 base from J, leaving 21 bases between. The germline gives CDR1 LGHNA, CDR2 YSLEER. Assignments of participants to cohorts depended upon their own reported clinical history. The sequence was collected from a woman aged 40-49 years who had been exposed to COVID-19. Sequencing was performed on PBMCs or T cells enriched from blood (not recorded which). The rearrangement uses TRBV4-3 and TRBJ1-1; D remains ambiguous. CDR3: CASSHLLSGSSRNTEAFF. The CDR3, as DNA: TGCGCCAGCAGCCACCTACTGTCCGGGAGCTCGAGGAACACTGAAGCTTTCTTT.